This T cell receptor beta chain was identified in a study of T cell repertoires in cytomegalovirus infection. TCRdb reprocessed the reads via MiXCR and lists one record per CDR3 protein. The sample has about 360,000 distinct CDR3 sequences, around a sixth seen once. There are 13 residues in the CDR3. Trimming stripped 6 bases from V and 8 bases from J, with 13 bases between. Only a few counts were recorded for this clonotype. The J gene is TRBJ1-4, the V gene TRBV12-3 or TRBV12-4; D may be TRBD1 (6 bases). The source of this sequence is a human donor in good health (CMV status not recorded). Some clones in this sample may be carry-over from other donors' samples. Sequenced sample: PBMCs. This CDR3 is CASRRSGEEKLFF. CDR3 in DNA: TGTGCCAGCAGGAGATCAGGGGAGGAAAAACTGTTTTTT.